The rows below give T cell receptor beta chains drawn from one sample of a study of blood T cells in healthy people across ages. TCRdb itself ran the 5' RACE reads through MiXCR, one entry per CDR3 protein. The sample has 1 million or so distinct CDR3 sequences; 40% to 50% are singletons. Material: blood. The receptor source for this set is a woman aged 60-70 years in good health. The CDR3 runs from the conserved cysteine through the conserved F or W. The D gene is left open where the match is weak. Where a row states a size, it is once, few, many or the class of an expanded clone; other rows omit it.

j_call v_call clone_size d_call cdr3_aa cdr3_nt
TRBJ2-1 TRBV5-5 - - CASSLEGTGPPYNEQFF TGTGCCAGCAGCTTGGAAGGTACGGGACCGCCCTACAATGAGCAGTTCTTC
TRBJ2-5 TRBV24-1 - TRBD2 CATSDWGLAGQETQYF TGTGCCACCAGTGATTGGGGACTAGCGGGCCAAGAGACCCAGTACTTC
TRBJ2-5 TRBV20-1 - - CSAGLLSYNEQYF TGCAGTGCGGGTTTGTTGAGCTACAATGAGCAGTACTTC
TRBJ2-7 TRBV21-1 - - CASSKEKGPCCEQYF TGTGCCAGCAGCAAAGAGAAGGGGCCGTGCTGCGAGCAGTACTTC
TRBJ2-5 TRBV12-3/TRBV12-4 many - CASSHPVEETQYF TGTGCCAGCAGCCATCCTGTGGAGGAGACCCAGTACTTC
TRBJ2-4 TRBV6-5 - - CASTDSAKNIQYF TGTGCCAGCACGGACAGCGCCAAAAACATTCAGTACTTC
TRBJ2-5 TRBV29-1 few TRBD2 CSVEGETSGSGQETQYF TGCAGCGTTGAAGGGGAGACTAGCGGGAGCGGACAAGAGACCCAGTACTTC
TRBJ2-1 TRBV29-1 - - CSVWERTSYNEQFF TGCAGCGTTTGGGAGCGGACATCCTACAATGAGCAGTTCTTC
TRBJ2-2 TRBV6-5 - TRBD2 CASSKAGGDTGELFF TGTGCCAGCAGTAAAGCGGGAGGGGACACCGGGGAGCTGTTTTTT
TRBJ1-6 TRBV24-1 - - CATSAAAANSPLHF TGTGCCACCAGTGCTGCGGCCGCTAATTCACCCCTCCACTTT
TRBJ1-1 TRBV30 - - CAWTTVNTEAFF TGTGCCTGGACCACAGTGAACACTGAAGCTTTCTTT
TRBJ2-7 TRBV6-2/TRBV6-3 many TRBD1 CASSYPRQGPISYEQYF TGTGCCAGCAGTTACCCTAGACAGGGGCCAATTTCCTACGAGCAGTACTTC
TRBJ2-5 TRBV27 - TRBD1 CASRGAYRGQRDEQYF TGTGCCAGCAGGGGGGCTTACAGGGGCCAAAGGGATGAGCAGTACTTC
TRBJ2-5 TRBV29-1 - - CSVGPSVQETQYF TGCAGCGTTGGGCCTAGCGTACAAGAGACCCAGTACTTC
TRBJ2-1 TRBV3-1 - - CASSVSSNEQFF TGTGCCAGCAGCGTTTCCTCCAATGAGCAGTTCTTC
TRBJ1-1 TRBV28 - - CASSLSPAGKAFF TGTGCCAGCAGTTTAAGCCCGGCGGGGAAAGCTTTCTTT
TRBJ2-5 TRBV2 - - CASSGAGMGLAGKYF TGTGCCAGCAGTGGGGCAGGGATGGGACTGGCCGGGAAGTACTTC
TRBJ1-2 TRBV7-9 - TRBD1 CASSLKGAADGYTF TGTGCCAGCAGCTTAAAGGGGGCGGCGGATGGCTACACCTTC
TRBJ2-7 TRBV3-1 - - CASSHGASSLAEQYF TGTGCCAGCAGCCATGGGGCTAGTAGTTTGGCCGAGCAGTACTTC
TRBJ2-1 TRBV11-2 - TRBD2 CASRGIAGRSYNEQFF TGTGCCAGCAGGGGGATAGCGGGCCGCTCCTACAATGAGCAGTTCTTC
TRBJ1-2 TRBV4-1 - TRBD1 CASSQDAGQGANLYGYTF TGCGCCAGCAGCCAAGACGCGGGACAGGGGGCCAATCTCTATGGCTACACCTTC
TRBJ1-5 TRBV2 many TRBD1 CASNADRVRGNQPQHF TGTGCCAGCAACGCGGACAGGGTTCGGGGCAATCAGCCCCAGCATTTT
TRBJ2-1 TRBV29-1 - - CSAVGRCDEQFF TGCAGCGCCGTCGGACGCTGCGATGAGCAGTTCTTC
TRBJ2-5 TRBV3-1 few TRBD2 CASSQGPGRGETQYF TGTGCCAGCAGCCAAGGGCCAGGGAGGGGAGAGACCCAGTACTTC
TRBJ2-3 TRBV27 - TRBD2 CASRFGTSVSDTQYF TGTGCCAGCAGGTTTGGGACTAGCGTGTCAGATACGCAGTATTTT
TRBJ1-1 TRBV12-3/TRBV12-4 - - CASKWAGLSTEAFF TGTGCCAGCAAATGGGCAGGTTTGAGCACTGAAGCTTTCTTT
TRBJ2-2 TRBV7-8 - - CASSIKPGTANTGELFF TGTGCCAGCAGCATAAAACCCGGGACCGCGAACACCGGGGAGCTGTTTTTT
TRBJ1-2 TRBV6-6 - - CASSPPIGTDYGYTF TGTGCCAGCAGTCCGCCGATAGGGACCGACTATGGCTACACCTTC
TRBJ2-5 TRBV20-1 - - CSASWGITETQYF TGCAGTGCTAGTTGGGGGATTACAGAGACCCAGTACTTC
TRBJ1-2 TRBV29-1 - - CSVERVNYGYTF TGCAGCGTTGAGAGGGTTAACTATGGCTACACCTTC
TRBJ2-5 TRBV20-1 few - CSARDPRDQETQYF TGCAGTGCTAGAGATCCCCGGGACCAAGAGACCCAGTACTTC
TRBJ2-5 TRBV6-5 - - CAGSYSMNQETQYF TGTGCCGGCAGTTACTCAATGAACCAAGAGACCCAGTACTTC
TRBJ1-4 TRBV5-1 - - CASSIGRLRTNEKLFF TGCGCCAGCAGCATCGGACGGCTTCGGACTAATGAAAAACTGTTTTTT
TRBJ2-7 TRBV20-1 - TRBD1 CSANPGQGYSYEQYF TGCAGTGCGAATCCGGGACAGGGATATTCCTACGAGCAGTACTTC
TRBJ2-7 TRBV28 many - CASSTTAYEQYF TGTGCCAGCAGTACGACCGCCTACGAGCAGTACTTC
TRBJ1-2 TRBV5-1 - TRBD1 CASSPGTGLANYGYTF TGCGCCAGCAGCCCGGGGACAGGTCTTGCTAACTATGGCTACACCTTC
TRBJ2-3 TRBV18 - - CASSPRGEGSEDTQYF TGTGCCAGCTCACCACGGGGCGAAGGGTCGGAAGATACGCAGTATTTT
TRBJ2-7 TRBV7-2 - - CTSSLIGGNEQYF TGTACCAGCAGCTTAATTGGTGGGAATGAGCAGTACTTC
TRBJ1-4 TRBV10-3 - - CAISESGTSNEKLFF TGTGCCATCAGTGAGTCAGGCACCTCTAATGAAAAACTGTTTTTT
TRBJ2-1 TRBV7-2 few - CASSLSRGRTNEQFF TGTGCCAGCAGCTTATCCAGGGGAAGGACTAATGAGCAGTTCTTC
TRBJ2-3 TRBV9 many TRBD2 CASSASLAGDPDTQYF TGTGCCAGCAGCGCCTCACTAGCGGGAGATCCAGATACGCAGTATTTT
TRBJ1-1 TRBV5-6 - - CASSLSSGAEAFF TGTGCCAGCAGCTTGTCGTCAGGCGCTGAAGCTTTCTTT
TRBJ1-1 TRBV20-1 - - CSATRGASTEAFF TGCAGTGCTACCCGAGGGGCAAGCACTGAAGCTTTCTTT
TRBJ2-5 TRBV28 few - CASRVGGETQYF TGTGCCAGCCGCGTTGGCGGAGAGACCCAGTACTTC
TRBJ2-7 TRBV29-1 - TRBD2 CSVECGGGILSEQYF TGCAGCGTTGAGTGCGGGGGTGGCATTTTGAGCGAGCAGTACTTC